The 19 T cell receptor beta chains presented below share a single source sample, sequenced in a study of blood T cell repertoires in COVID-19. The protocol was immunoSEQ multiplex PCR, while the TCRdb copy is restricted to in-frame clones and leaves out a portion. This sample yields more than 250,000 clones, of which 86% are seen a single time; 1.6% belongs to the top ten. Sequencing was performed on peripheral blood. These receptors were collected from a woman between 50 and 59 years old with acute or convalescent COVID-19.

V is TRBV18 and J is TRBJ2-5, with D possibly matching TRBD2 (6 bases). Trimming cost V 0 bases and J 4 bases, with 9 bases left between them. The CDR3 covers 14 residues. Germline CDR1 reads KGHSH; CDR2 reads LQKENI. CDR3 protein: CASSPPGRPETQYF. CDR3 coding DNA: TGTGCCAGCTCACCACCGGGGAGGCCAGAGACCCAGTACTTC.

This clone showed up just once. CDR3 sequence (DNA): TGTGCCAGCAGACAATCGACAGTTTACAATGAGCAGTTCTTC. Translation: CASRQSTVYNEQFF. The chain is built from TRBV6-1 and TRBJ2-1, with D tentatively TRBD1 (5 bases). CDR3 size: 14 residues. With 6 bases removed from V and 4 bases from J, the gap between germline ends came to 13 bases. Looked up from germline, CDR1 is MNHNS and CDR2 is SASEGT.

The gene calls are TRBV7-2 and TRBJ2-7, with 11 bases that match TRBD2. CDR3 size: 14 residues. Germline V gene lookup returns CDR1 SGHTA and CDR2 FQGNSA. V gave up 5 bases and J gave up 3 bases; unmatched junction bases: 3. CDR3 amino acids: CASSLTSGVYEQYF. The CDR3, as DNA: TGTGCCAGCAGCCTGACTAGCGGGGTCTACGAGCAGTACTTC.

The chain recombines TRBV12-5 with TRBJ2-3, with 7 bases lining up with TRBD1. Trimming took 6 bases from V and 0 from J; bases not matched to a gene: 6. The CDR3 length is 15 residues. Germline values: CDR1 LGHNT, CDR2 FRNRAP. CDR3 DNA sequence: TGTGCTAGTGGCCTCGGACAGGCCAGCACAGATACGCAGTATTTT. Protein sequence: CASGLGQASTDTQYF.

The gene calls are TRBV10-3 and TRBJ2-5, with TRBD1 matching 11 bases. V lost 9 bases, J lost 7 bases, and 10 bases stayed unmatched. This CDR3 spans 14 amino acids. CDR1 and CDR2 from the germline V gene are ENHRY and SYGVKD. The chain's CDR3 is CAIRPGTGGWTQYF. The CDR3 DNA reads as TGTGCCATAAGGCCCGGGACAGGGGGGTGGACCCAGTACTTC.

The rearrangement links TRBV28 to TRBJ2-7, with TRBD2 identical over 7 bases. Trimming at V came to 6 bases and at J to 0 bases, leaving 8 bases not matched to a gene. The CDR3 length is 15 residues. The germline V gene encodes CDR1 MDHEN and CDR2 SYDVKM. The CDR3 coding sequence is TGTGCCAGCAGCCAAACCGGGACTATCTCCTACGAGCAGTACTTC. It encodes CASSQTGTISYEQYF. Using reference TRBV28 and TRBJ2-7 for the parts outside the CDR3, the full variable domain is DVKVTQSSRYLVKRTGEKVFLECVQDMDHENMFWYRQDPGLGLRLIYFSYDVKMKEKGDIPEGYSVSREKKERFSLILESASTNQTSMYLCASSQTGTISYEQYFGPGTRLTVT.

The CDR3 reads CAISGGGLAGGGPSYNEQFF. The CDR3 DNA reads as TGTGCCATCAGTGGGGGAGGACTAGCGGGAGGAGGGCCTTCCTACAATGAGCAGTTCTTC. The chain employs TRBV10-3 and TRBJ2-1; 14 bases are a match to TRBD2. The CDR3 runs 20 residues. Unmatched junction bases numbered 12, after V lost 4 bases and J lost 1 base. Per germline, CDR1 ENHRY and CDR2 SYGVKD.

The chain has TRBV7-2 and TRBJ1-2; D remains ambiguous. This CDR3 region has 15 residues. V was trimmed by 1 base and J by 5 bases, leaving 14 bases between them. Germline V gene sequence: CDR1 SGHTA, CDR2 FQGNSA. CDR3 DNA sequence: TGTGCCAGCAGCTTAGGGGCCACAGAGCTTTATGGCTACACCTTC. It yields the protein CASSLGATELYGYTF.

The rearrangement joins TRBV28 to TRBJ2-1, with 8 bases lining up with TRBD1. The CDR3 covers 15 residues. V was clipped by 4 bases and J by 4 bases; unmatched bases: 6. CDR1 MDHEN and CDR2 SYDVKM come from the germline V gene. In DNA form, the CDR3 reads TGTGCCAGCAGTTCGGAGACAGGGGTATACAATGAGCAGTTCTTC. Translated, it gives CASSSETGVYNEQFF.

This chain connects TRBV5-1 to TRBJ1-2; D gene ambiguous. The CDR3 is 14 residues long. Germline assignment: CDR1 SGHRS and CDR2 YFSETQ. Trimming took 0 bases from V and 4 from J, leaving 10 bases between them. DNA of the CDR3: TGCGCCAGCAGCTTGGATCAGGCGACCTATGGCTACACCTTC. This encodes CASSLDQATYGYTF.

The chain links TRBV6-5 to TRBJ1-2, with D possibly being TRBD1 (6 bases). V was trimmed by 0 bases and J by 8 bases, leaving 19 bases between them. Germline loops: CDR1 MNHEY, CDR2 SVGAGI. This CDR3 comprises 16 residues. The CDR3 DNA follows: TGTGCCAGCAGTTACTCGCCAGGGGATTCTTCTGCCGGCTACACCTTC. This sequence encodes CASSYSPGDSSAGYTF.

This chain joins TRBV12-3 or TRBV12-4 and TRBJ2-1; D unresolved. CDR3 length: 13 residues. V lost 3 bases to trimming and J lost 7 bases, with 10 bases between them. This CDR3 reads CASSLEFRNEQFF. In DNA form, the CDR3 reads TGTGCCAGCAGTTTGGAGTTTAGGAATGAGCAGTTCTTC.

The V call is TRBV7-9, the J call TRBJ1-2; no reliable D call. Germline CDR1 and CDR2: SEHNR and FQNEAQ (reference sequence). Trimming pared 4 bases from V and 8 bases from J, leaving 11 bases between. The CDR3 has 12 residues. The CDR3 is CASSYEMRGYTF. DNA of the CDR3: TGTGCCAGCAGCTACGAAATGAGGGGCTACACCTTC. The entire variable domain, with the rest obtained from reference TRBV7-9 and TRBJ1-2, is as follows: DTGVSQNPRHKITKRGQNVTFRCDPISEHNRLYWYRQTLGQGPEFLTYFQNEAQLEKSRLLSDRFSAERPKGSFSTLEIQRTEQGDSAMYLCASSYEMRGYTFGSGTRLTVV.

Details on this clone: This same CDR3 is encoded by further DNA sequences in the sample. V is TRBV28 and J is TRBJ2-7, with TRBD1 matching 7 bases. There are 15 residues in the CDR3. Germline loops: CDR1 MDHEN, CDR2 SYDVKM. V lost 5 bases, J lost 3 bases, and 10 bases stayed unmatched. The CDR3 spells CASSLPGTASYEQYF. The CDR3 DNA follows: TGTGCCAGCAGTCTTCCCGGGACAGCCAGCTACGAGCAGTACTTC.

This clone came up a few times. CDR3 DNA sequence: TGTGCCAGTAGTAGTCCCCGTTCTGGAGCCTACGAGCAGTACTTC. It translates to CASSSPRSGAYEQYF. This sequence joins TRBV19 and TRBJ2-7; D uncertain. The CDR3 loop spans 15 amino acids. The V end lost 4 bases, the J end lost 2 bases, and 15 bases lay between the germline ends. The germline gives CDR1 LNHDA, CDR2 SQIVND (reference sequence).

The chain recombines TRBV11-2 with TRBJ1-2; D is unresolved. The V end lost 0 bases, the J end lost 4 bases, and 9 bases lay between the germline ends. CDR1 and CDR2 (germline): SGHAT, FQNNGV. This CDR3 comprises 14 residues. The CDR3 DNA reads TGTGCCAGCAGCTTAGATATGCACAGCTATGGCTACACCTTC. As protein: CASSLDMHSYGYTF.

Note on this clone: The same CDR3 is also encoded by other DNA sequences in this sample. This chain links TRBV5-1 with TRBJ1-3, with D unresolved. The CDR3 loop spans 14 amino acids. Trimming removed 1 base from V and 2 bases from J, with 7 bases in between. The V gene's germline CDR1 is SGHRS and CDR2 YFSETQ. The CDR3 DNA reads TGCGCCAGCAGCTTGTCGAGGGCTGGAAACACCATATATTTT. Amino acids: CASSLSRAGNTIYF. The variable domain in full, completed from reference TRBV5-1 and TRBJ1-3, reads KAGVTQTPRYLIKTRGQQVTLSCSPISGHRSVSWYQQTPGQGLQFLFEYFSETQRNKGNFPGRFSGRQFSNSRSEMNVSTLELGDSALYLCASSLSRAGNTIYFGEGSWLTVV.

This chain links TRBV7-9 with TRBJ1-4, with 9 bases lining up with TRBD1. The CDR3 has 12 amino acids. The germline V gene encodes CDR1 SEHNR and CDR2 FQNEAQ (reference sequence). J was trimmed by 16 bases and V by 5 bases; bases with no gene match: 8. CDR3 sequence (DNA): TGTGCCAGCAGCAGTGACAGGGGGAGTCGGTTTTTT. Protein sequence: CASSSDRGSRFF.

The DNA of the CDR3 is TGTGCCAGCTCACCAACCTCGGGACACCAGAACTATGGCTACACCTTC. Translated, it gives CASSPTSGHQNYGYTF. The gene calls are TRBV18 and TRBJ1-2; maybe TRBD1 (6 bases). Trimming stripped 2 bases from V and 2 bases from J, with 15 bases between. The CDR3 has 16 residues. CDR1 is KGHSH and CDR2 is LQKENI in the germline V gene.